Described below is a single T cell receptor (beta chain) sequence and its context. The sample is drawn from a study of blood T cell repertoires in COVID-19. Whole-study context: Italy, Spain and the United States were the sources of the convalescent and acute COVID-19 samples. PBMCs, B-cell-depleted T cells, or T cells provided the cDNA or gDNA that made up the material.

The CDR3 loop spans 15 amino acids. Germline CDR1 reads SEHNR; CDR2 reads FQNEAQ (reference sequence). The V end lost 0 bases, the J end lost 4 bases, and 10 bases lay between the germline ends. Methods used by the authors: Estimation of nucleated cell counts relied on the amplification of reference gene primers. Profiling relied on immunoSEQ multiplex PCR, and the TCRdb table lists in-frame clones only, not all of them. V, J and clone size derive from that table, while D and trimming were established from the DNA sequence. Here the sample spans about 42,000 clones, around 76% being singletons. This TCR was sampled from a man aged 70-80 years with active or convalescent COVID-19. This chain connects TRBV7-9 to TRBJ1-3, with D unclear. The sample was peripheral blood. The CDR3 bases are TGTGCCAGCAGCTTAGCTCGGTGGGCCGGAAACACCATATATTTT. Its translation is CASSLARWAGNTIYF.